The rows below give T cell receptor beta chains drawn from one sample of a study of blood T cell repertoires in COVID-19. Produced via immunoSEQ multiplex PCR; TCRdb's table is partial and in-frame only. The sample carries some 120,000 clones, over 85% recorded once. The sample comprised peripheral blood. The receptors were sampled from a man over 45 with active COVID-19. The CDR3 runs from the conserved cysteine through the conserved F or W. Each record gives: CDR3 protein, V gene, D gene, clone size, J gene. A D gene is named only where the DNA matches it firmly. Clone size appears in some rows only: once, few, many, or a class for an expanded clone.

CASSQEGGGGEAFF,TRBV4-1,-,-,TRBJ1-1
CASSVAGVGGHRLTDTQYF,TRBV9,-,-,TRBJ2-3
CASSTGRQQPQHF,TRBV6-5,-,-,TRBJ1-5
CASSKGREQYF,TRBV12-3/TRBV12-4,-,few,TRBJ2-7
CASSPEGPRETQYF,TRBV6-5,-,-,TRBJ2-5
CASSPYRTNTGELFF,TRBV18,-,-,TRBJ2-2
CASSTAGQGGHEQFF,TRBV9,TRBD1,-,TRBJ2-1
CASSPSWGAGNTIYF,TRBV28,-,few,TRBJ1-3
CASSSGVENIQYF,TRBV5-6,-,-,TRBJ2-4
CASSSLGLGPAAFF,TRBV27,-,-,TRBJ1-1
CASSLAGGGLDTQYF,TRBV7-9,-,-,TRBJ2-3
CASSITPRQGSNQPQHF,TRBV19,-,few,TRBJ1-5
CASSLATAAVYGYTF,TRBV5-6,-,-,TRBJ1-2
CASSRRTGATDTQYF,TRBV5-5,TRBD1,-,TRBJ2-3
CASSAAPAGSPLHF,TRBV18,-,-,TRBJ1-6
CASSQDTSRGVDGYTF,TRBV4-2,TRBD1,-,TRBJ1-2
CASSTPSGSGETQYF,TRBV19,TRBD2,-,TRBJ2-5
CASSPRPNTGTPHVLTF,TRBV18,-,-,TRBJ2-6
CASSWTGGTGELFF,TRBV5-1,TRBD1,-,TRBJ2-2
CASKPGRLAGSDTQYF,TRBV3-1/TRBV3-2,TRBD2,-,TRBJ2-3